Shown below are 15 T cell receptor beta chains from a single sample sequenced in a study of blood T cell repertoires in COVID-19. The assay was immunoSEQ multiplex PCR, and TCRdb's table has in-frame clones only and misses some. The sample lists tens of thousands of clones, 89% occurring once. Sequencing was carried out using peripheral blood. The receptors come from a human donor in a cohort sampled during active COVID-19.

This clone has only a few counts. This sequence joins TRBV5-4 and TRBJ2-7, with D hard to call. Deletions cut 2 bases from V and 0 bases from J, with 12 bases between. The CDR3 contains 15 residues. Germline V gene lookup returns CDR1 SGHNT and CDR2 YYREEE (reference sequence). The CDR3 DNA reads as TGTGCCAGCAGCTTTGGGCAGGCACTCTCCTACGAGCAGTACTTC. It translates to CASSFGQALSYEQYF.

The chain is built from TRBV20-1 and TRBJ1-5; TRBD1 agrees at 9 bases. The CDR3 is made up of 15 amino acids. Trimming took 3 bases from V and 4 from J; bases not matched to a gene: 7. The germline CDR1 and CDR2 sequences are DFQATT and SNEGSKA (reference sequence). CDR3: CSASKWDRDNQPQHF. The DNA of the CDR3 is TGCAGTGCTAGTAAATGGGACAGGGATAATCAGCCCCAGCATTTT.

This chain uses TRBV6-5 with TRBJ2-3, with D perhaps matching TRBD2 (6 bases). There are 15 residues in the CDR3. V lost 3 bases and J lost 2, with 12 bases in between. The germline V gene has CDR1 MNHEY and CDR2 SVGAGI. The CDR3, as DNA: TGTGCCAGCAGTTATGGCGGGGCACCCACAGATACGCAGTATTTT. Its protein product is CASSYGGAPTDTQYF.

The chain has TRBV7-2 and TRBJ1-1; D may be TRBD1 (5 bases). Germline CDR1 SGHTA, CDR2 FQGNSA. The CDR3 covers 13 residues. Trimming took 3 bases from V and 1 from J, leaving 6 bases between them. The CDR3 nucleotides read TGTGCCAGCAGCTTTCAGGGGAACACTGAAGCTTTCTTT. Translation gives CASSFQGNTEAFF.

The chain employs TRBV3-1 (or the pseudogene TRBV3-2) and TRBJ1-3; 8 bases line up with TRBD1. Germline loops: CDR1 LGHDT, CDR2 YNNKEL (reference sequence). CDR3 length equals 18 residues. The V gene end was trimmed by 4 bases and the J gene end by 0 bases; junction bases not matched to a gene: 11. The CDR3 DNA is TGTGCCAGCAGCCGCATGCGTGGACAGGGCCCCTCTGGAAACACCATATATTTT. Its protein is CASSRMRGQGPSGNTIYF.

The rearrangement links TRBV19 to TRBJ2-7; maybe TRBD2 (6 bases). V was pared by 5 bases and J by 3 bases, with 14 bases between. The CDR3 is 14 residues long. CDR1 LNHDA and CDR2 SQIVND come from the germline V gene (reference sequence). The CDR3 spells CASSAGTLGYEQYF. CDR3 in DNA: TGTGCCAGTAGTGCCGGGACTCTAGGCTACGAGCAGTACTTC.

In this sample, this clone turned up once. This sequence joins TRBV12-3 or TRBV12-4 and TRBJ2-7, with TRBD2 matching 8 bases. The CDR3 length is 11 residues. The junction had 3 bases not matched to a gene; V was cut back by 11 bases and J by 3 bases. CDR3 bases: TGTGCCTCGGCGGGGGGCTACGAGCAGTACTTC. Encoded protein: CASAGGYEQYF.

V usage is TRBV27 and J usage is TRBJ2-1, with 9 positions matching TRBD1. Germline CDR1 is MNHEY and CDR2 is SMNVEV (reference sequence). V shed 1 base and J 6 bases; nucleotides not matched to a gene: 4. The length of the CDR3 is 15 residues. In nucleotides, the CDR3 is TGTGCCAGCAGTTTATGGTCGGACAGGGGCAATGAGCAGTTCTTC. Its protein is CASSLWSDRGNEQFF.

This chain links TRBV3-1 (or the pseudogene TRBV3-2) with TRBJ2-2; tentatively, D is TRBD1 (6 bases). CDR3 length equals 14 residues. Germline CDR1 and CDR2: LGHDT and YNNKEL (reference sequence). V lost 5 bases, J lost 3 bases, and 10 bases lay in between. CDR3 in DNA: TGTGCCAGCAGCGAGGGGACATACACCGGGGAGCTGTTTTTT. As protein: CASSEGTYTGELFF.

As DNA, the CDR3 is TGTGCCAGCAGCGTACTAACTAGTAGTTCCTACAATGAGCAGTTCTTC. It yields the protein CASSVLTSSSYNEQFF. The chain is built from TRBV9 and TRBJ2-1; the D gene is possibly TRBD2 (5 bases). V lost 1 base to trimming and J lost 1 base, with 12 bases between them. This CDR3 is built from 16 residues. The germline V gene has CDR1 SGDLS and CDR2 YYNGEE. Combining the CDR3 with reference TRBV9 and TRBJ2-1 gives the whole variable domain DSGVTQTPKHLITATGQRVTLRCSPRSGDLSVYWYQQSLDQGLQFLIQYYNGEERAKGNILERFSAQQFPDLHSELNLSSLELGDSALYFCASSVLTSSSYNEQFFGPGTRLTVL.

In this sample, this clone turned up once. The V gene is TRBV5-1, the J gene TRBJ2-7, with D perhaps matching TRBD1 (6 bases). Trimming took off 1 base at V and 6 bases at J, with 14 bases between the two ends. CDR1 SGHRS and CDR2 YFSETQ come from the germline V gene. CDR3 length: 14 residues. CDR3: CASSLSQLGGEQYF. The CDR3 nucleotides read TGCGCCAGCAGCTTGAGTCAACTAGGGGGCGAGCAGTACTTC.

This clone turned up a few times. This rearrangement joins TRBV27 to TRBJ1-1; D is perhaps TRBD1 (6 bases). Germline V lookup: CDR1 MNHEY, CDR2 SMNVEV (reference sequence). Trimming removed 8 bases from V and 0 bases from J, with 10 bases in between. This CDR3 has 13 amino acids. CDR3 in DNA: TGTGCCAGCGGGACACCTTTGAACACTGAAGCTTTCTTT. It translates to CASGTPLNTEAFF.

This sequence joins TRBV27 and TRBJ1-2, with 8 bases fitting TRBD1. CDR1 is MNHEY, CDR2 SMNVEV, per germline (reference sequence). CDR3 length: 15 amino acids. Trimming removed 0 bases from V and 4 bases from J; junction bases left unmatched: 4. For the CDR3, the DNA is TGTGCCAGCAGTTTATCAAGGACAGGGCTCTATGGCTACACCTTC. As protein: CASSLSRTGLYGYTF.

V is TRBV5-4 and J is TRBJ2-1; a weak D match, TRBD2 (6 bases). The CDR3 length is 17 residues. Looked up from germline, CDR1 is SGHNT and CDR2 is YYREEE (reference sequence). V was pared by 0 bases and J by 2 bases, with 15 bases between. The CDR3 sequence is CASSLGGAGIPYNEQFF. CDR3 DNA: TGTGCCAGCAGCTTGGGAGGTGCGGGGATCCCCTACAATGAGCAGTTCTTC.

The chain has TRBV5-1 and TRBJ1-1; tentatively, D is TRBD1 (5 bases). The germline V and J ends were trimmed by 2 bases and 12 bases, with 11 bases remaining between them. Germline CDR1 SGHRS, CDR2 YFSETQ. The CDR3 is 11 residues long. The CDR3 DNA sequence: TGCGCCAGCAGCTTTCAGGGTGGAACTTTCTTT. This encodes CASSFQGGTFF.